This record looks at one T cell receptor (beta chain) sequence and its context. PCR involved 60 Vbeta and 13 Jbeta primers. Using immunoSEQ multiplex PCR, the repertoire was profiled, and TCRdb retains in-frame clones only, with some absent. The sample shows 210,000 or so clones, more than 75% of them seen only once. V lost 6 bases, J lost 7 bases, and 10 bases lay in between. There are 11 residues in the CDR3. Looked up from germline, CDR1 is SGHTA and CDR2 is FQGNSA. The data were taken from a study of cytomegalovirus exposure and HLA in healthy donors. Sample: PBMCs. This TCR was recovered from a human donor in good health. The rearrangement joins TRBV7-2 to TRBJ2-7; D uncertain. CDR3 sequence (DNA): TGTGCCAGCAGATTATCGCTAGAGCAGTACTTC. Translation gives CASRLSLEQYF. The complete variable domain, with remaining parts taken from reference TRBV7-2 and TRBJ2-7, reads GAGVSQSPSNKVTEKGKDVELRCDPISGHTALYWYRQSLGQGLEFLIYFQGNSAPDKSGLPSDRFSAERTGGSVSTLTIQRTQQEDSAVYLCASRLSLEQYFGPGTRLTVT.